This entry lists 27 T cell receptor beta chains sequenced from one sample in a study of shared clonotypes between healthy human individuals. Only in-frame clones appear in the TCRdb table, and some are missing; sequencing was by immunoSEQ multiplex PCR. The table lists approximately 470,000 clones, 81% of them singletons. The sample comprised PBMCs. The receptors originated from a woman in her thirties or forties in good health. Some clones in this sample may be carry-over from other donors' samples.

The chain carries TRBV2 and TRBJ2-7; TRBD1 is a possible D gene (5 bases). From germline, CDR1 is SNHLY and CDR2 FYNNEI. The CDR3 sequence is 15 residues long. V was trimmed by 5 bases and J by 2 bases, leaving 16 bases between them. CDR3 in DNA: TGTGCCAGCAGTCACGAGGAACTGACAGCCTACGAGCAGTACTTC. The encoded protein is CASSHEELTAYEQYF.

The chain employs TRBV29-1 and TRBJ2-5, with a possible D match to TRBD2 (6 bases). V was clipped by 5 bases and J by 0 bases, with 16 bases between them. Per germline, CDR1 SQVTM and CDR2 ANQGSEA. The length of the CDR3 is 15 residues. CDR3 amino acids: CSVLGGPEYQETQYF. CDR3 in DNA: TGCAGCGTTCTTGGAGGGCCTGAATACCAAGAGACCCAGTACTTC.

The V gene is TRBV5-1, the J gene TRBJ2-1, with 8 bases fitting TRBD2. The CDR3 extends over 15 amino acids. J lost 7 bases, V lost 3 bases, and 9 bases had no gene match. Germline V CDR1 and CDR2: SGHRS, YFSETQ. The DNA of the CDR3 is TGCGCCAGCAGCTCCGGGACTAGTGTGTTTAATGAGCAGTTCTTC. Protein: CASSSGTSVFNEQFF.

The chain carries TRBV5-4 and TRBJ2-1; 8 nucleotides align to TRBD2. The CDR3 contains 15 residues. The V and J ends lost 0 bases and 4 bases, in that order; junction bases with no gene match: 3. CDR1 is SGHNT and CDR2 is YYREEE in the germline V gene (reference sequence). The CDR3 protein is CASSLGAGDYNEQFF. CDR3 DNA sequence: TGTGCCAGCAGCTTGGGAGCGGGAGATTACAATGAGCAGTTCTTC. The full variable domain, rest sourced from reference TRBV5-4 and TRBJ2-1, is ETGVTQSPTHLIKTRGQQVTLRCSSQSGHNTVSWYQQALGQGPQFIFQYYREEENGRGNFPPRFSGLQFPNYSSELNVNALELDDSALYLCASSLGAGDYNEQFFGPGTRLTVL.

V gene TRBV29-1 combines with J gene TRBJ1-1; 7 bases fit TRBD1. V lost 4 bases and J lost 0; bases outside the gene matches: 2. The CDR3 contains 13 residues. CDR1 is SQVTM and CDR2 is ANQGSEA in the germline V gene. The CDR3 nucleotides are TGCAGCGTTGTTGGGACAGTGAACACTGAAGCTTTCTTT. This encodes CSVVGTVNTEAFF.

As regards this clone: A far larger clone lies a single base away; this is likely a read error. The rearrangement links TRBV7-8 to TRBJ2-7, with 15 bases matching TRBD2. The CDR3 runs 14 residues. Germline CDR1 is SGHVS and CDR2 is FQNEAQ. The V segment lost 5 bases and the J segment 12 bases; nucleotides outside the gene matches: 8. In nucleotides, the CDR3 is TGTGCCAGCAGCGGGGGACTAGCGGGAGGATCACTGTACTTC. It codes for CASSGGLAGGSLYF. Based on the CDR3 plus reference TRBV7-8 and TRBJ2-7, the full variable domain is GAGVSQSPRYKVAKRGQDVALRCDPISGHVSLFWYQQALGQGPEFLTYFQNEAQLDKSGLPSDRFFAERPEGSVSTLKIQRTQQEDSAVYLCASSGGLAGGSLYFGPGTRLTVT.

The chain carries TRBV28 and TRBJ2-5; TRBD2 agrees at 7 bases. The germline V gene has CDR1 MDHEN and CDR2 SYDVKM. The J segment lost 3 bases and the V segment lost 7 bases, leaving 5 bases of the junction unmatched. CDR3 length: 13 residues. CDR3 sequence (DNA): TGTGCCAGCACGTTGGGAGGGGAAGAGACCCAGTACTTC. Protein: CASTLGGEETQYF.

This rearrangement joins TRBV6-5 to TRBJ2-7, with D possibly TRBD2 on 6 matching bases. This CDR3 comprises 10 residues. Trimming shortened V by 11 bases and J by 3 bases, and 8 bases separated the two germline ends. The germline gives CDR1 MNHEY, CDR2 SVGAGI. The CDR3 nucleotides read TGTGCCGTCGGGGGCTACGAGCAGTACTTC. This translates into CAVGGYEQYF.

The chain recombines TRBV6-4 with TRBJ1-2; no clear D. This CDR3 contains 12 residues. The V and J ends lost 10 bases and 7 bases respectively, with 16 bases between them. The V gene's germline CDR1 is MRHNA and CDR2 SNTAGT. The CDR3 sequence: CAIKTAFCGYTF. The CDR3 DNA sequence: TGTGCCATCAAAACGGCCTTTTGTGGCTACACCTTC.

There are a few counts of this clone. The chain joins TRBV11-2 to TRBJ2-7; TRBD1 aligns across 9 bases. The V segment lost 5 bases and the J segment 2 bases; nucleotides outside the gene matches: 4. There are 14 residues in the CDR3. Germline values: CDR1 SGHAT, CDR2 FQNNGV. For the CDR3, the DNA is TGTGCCAGCAGCGACCGGGACAGGGCCTACGAGCAGTACTTC. Translating gives CASSDRDRAYEQYF.

The chain uses TRBV5-4 and TRBJ2-5; 9 bases align to TRBD2. The V segment lost 4 bases and the J segment 2 bases; nucleotides outside the gene matches: 6. This CDR3 region has 15 residues. The germline gives CDR1 SGHNT, CDR2 YYREEE (reference sequence). The CDR3 loop is CASSEKAGGQETQYF. In nucleotides, the CDR3 is TGTGCCAGCAGCGAAAAGGCGGGAGGGCAAGAGACCCAGTACTTC.

Points on this clone: A read error is the likely source, as a far larger clone sits one nucleotide away. V is TRBV29-1 and J is TRBJ1-5; weak D call: TRBD1 (6 bases). The ends were cut back, 7 bases at V and 1 base at J, with 20 bases in the middle. The V gene's germline CDR1 is SQVTM and CDR2 ANQGSEA. The length of the CDR3 is 16 residues. CDR3 nucleotide sequence: TGCAGCGCCGGTGGGGGCAGGAGTTACAGCAATCAGCCCCAGCATTTT. Encoded protein: CSAGGGRSYSNQPQHF.

This clone was counted between two and nine times. The chain couples TRBV4-1 to TRBJ2-7, with a tentative D call TRBD1 (5 bases). This CDR3 is built from 15 residues. V lost 3 bases to trimming and J lost 3 bases, with 15 bases between them. The germline V gene has CDR1 MGHRA and CDR2 YSYEKL. The CDR3 loop is CASSHADSRDYEQYF. CDR3 coding DNA: TGCGCCAGCAGCCATGCCGACAGTCGCGACTACGAGCAGTACTTC.

The chain combines TRBV30 with TRBJ1-1; TRBD1 matches at 9 bases. The CDR3 spans 15 residues. V shed 5 bases, J shed 0 bases, and the junction held 7 bases outside the gene matches. The germline CDR1 and CDR2 sequences are GTSNPN and SVGIG (reference sequence). This CDR3 is CAWQGQGGMNTEAFF. The CDR3 DNA reads as TGTGCCTGGCAGGGACAGGGCGGCATGAACACTGAAGCTTTCTTT.

A note on this clone: A far larger clone is off by one base, so a read error is likely. The conserved phenylalanine or tryptophan normally closing the CDR3 is absent here, so this likely arose from a read error. The chain joins TRBV7-2 to TRBJ2-7; D may match TRBD1 or TRBD2 (5 bases each). The CDR3 extends over 14 amino acids. Germline values: CDR1 SGHTA, CDR2 FQGNSA. V lost 0 bases and J lost 4, with 10 bases in between. The CDR3 DNA sequence: TGTGCCAGCAGCTTAGCAGGGACCCTATACGAGCAGTACTTA. This gives the protein CASSLAGTLYEQYL.

The genes are TRBV28 and TRBJ2-5; 11 bases fit TRBD1. Unmatched junction bases numbered 16, after V lost 2 bases and J lost 5 bases. The CDR3 length is 19 residues. Germline lookup yields CDR1 MDHEN and CDR2 SYDVKM. CDR3 amino acids: CASSLRDRGLAGEAETQYF. The CDR3 DNA follows: TGTGCCAGCAGTTTAAGGGACAGGGGGTTAGCGGGAGAGGCCGAGACCCAGTACTTC.

As for this clone: This likely traces to a read error, being one base from a far larger clone. The genes are TRBV6-1 and TRBJ2-5, with TRBD1 matching over 9 bases. The CDR3 is made up of 14 amino acids. CDR1 is MNHNS and CDR2 is SASEGT in the germline V gene. DNA for the CDR3: TGTGCCAGCAGTCCCGGGACAGGGCCAAAGACCAAGTACTTC. It specifies CASSPGTGPKTKYF.

The rearrangement joins TRBV2 to TRBJ1-4, with a tentative D call TRBD1 (6 bases). The CDR3 spans 14 residues. Trimming left V 6 bases short and J 8 bases short, with 16 bases between. CDR1 and CDR2 (germline): SNHLY, FYNNEI. CDR3 residues: CASRRAGGGEKLFF. The DNA for the CDR3 is TGTGCCAGCAGACGGGCAGGAGGGGGGGAAAAACTGTTTTTT.

V is TRBV30 and J is TRBJ2-7; D not resolved. CDR3 length equals 14 residues. CDR1 GTSNPN and CDR2 SVGIG come from the germline V gene (reference sequence). The germline V and J ends were trimmed by 0 bases and 6 bases, with 15 bases remaining between them. As DNA, the CDR3 is TGTGCCTGGAGTGTGACCACCGCTGGTGGCGAGCAGTACTTC. It yields the protein CAWSVTTAGGEQYF.

Of note for this clone: This likely stems from a read error, as it lies one base from a far larger clone. The conserved phenylalanine or tryptophan is not found at the CDR3 terminus, so this likely reflects a read error. The V call is TRBV30, the J call TRBJ2-6; D perhaps matches TRBD2 (5 bases). The CDR3 length is 16 residues. The V and J ends lost 0 bases and 0 bases respectively, with 9 bases between them. Germline lookup yields CDR1 GTSNPN and CDR2 SVGIG (reference sequence). CDR3 loop: CAWSVTGFSGANVLTL. CDR3 sequence (DNA): TGTGCCTGGAGTGTTACGGGGTTCTCTGGGGCCAACGTCCTGACTTTA.

This clone has more than one count but fewer than ten. This sequence joins TRBV20-1 and TRBJ2-7, with D tentatively TRBD2 (6 bases). Germline V gene lookup returns CDR1 DFQATT and CDR2 SNEGSKA (reference sequence). V was cut by 3 bases and J by 6 bases, with 9 bases left in between. This CDR3 comprises 11 residues. CDR3 bases: TGCAGTGCTAGGGAGGGGACCGAGCAGTACTTC. The encoded protein is CSAREGTEQYF.

As regards this clone: Since a much larger clone is just one base distant, this may be a read error. The same CDR3 arises from other DNA sequences in this sample as well. The V and J genes are TRBV4-2 and TRBJ2-5, with 12 bases aligning to TRBD2. Germline CDR1 reads LGHNA; CDR2 reads YNFKEQ. J gave up 5 bases and V 0 bases, and 16 bases lay outside the gene matches. This CDR3 has 20 amino acids. The CDR3 DNA sequence: TGTGCCAGCAGCCAAGATCTCGATAGACCTCTAGCGGGAGGGAAGGAGACCCAGTACTTC. Residues: CASSQDLDRPLAGGKETQYF.

This clone was picked up one time. The chain carries TRBV2 and TRBJ2-3; 7 bases agree with TRBD2. The CDR3 is made up of 13 amino acids. Germline loops: CDR1 SNHLY, CDR2 FYNNEI. Trimming took 11 bases from V and 3 from J; bases not matched to a gene: 8. The CDR3: CAGGRRETDTQYF. CDR3 nucleotide sequence: TGTGCCGGGGGTCGGCGGGAGACAGATACGCAGTATTTT.

This clone was observed once. The chain carries TRBV6-5 and TRBJ2-7; D may be TRBD1 (6 bases). The ends were cut back, 8 bases at V and 6 bases at J, with 20 bases in the middle. Germline V gives CDR1 MNHEY, CDR2 SVGAGI. The CDR3 covers 14 residues. CDR3 in amino acids: CASGTRGIVGEQYF. The DNA for the CDR3 is TGTGCCAGCGGTACCAGGGGAATAGTAGGCGAGCAGTACTTC.

This clone was detected once. The genes are TRBV27 and TRBJ2-5; D perhaps matches TRBD2 (5 bases). The germline V and J ends were trimmed by 1 base and 2 bases, with 11 bases remaining between them. The CDR3 extends over 15 amino acids. CDR1 MNHEY and CDR2 SMNVEV come from the germline V gene (reference sequence). CDR3 nucleotide sequence: TGTGCCAGCAGTTTATTGGCGGGCAGACAAGAGACCCAGTACTTC. As protein: CASSLLAGRQETQYF.

The rearrangement links TRBV7-9 to TRBJ2-7, with 7 bases lining up with TRBD2. The CDR3 extends over 14 amino acids. Germline V gene lookup returns CDR1 SEHNR and CDR2 FQNEAQ (reference sequence). V trimming: 1 base; J trimming: 7 bases; junction bases outside the gene matches: 7. The DNA for the CDR3 is TGTGCCAGCAGCTTAGTTCCCCCCGGGGGGGAGCAGTACTTC. Amino acids: CASSLVPPGGEQYF. Combining the CDR3 with reference TRBV7-9 and TRBJ2-7 gives the whole variable domain DTGVSQNPRHKITKRGQNVTFRCDPISEHNRLYWYRQTLGQGPEFLTYFQNEAQLEKSRLLSDRFSAERPKGSFSTLEIQRTEQGDSAMYLCASSLVPPGGEQYFGPGTRLTVT.

The gene calls are TRBV14 and TRBJ1-5, with 10 bases aligning to TRBD1. V was clipped by 4 bases and J by 3 bases; unmatched bases: 3. The CDR3 sequence is 15 residues long. Germline CDR1 SGHDN, CDR2 FVKESK. For the CDR3, the DNA is TGTGCCAGCAGCCGGACAGGGGGGTTCAATCAGCCCCAGCATTTT. Amino acid sequence: CASSRTGGFNQPQHF.